Listed below are T cell receptor beta chains from one sample, sequenced in a study of kidney transplant recipient with SARS-CoV-2 infection. Each CDR3 protein is one row after TCRdb ran MiXCR on the reads. The sample holds under 300,000 distinct CDR3 sequences, less than 35% seen once. The input for sequencing was a blood sample, taken at baseline and on day 111 from a kidney transplant recipient. Every receptor here comes from a young adult male patient who had COVID-19 and was a kidney transplant recipient. Some T cells may have come from the graft donor. CDR3s include the opening cysteine and the closing phenylalanine or tryptophan.

V,length,J,CDR3
TRBV6-5,14,TRBJ1-1,CASSYSNSNTEAFF
TRBV14,15,TRBJ2-7,CASSLFAGASYEQYF
TRBV5-1,15,TRBJ2-5,CASRHQDGLGETQYF
TRBV28,14,TRBJ1-1,CASSGQNLNTEAFF
TRBV5-5,15,TRBJ2-5,CASSSGQGAWETQYF
TRBV27,14,TRBJ1-6,CASSLNGDGSPLHF
TRBV20-1,20,TRBJ2-1,CSARDYWGNSGKRSYNEQFF
TRBV5-6,15,TRBJ1-1,CASSQIWGMNTEAFF
TRBV12-5,17,TRBJ1-2,CASGRDRLQGKTYGYTF
TRBV28,15,TRBJ2-3,CANQSRAGRTDTQYF
TRBV7-8,16,TRBJ1-2,CASSLARRTANYGYTF
TRBV9,13,TRBJ2-7,CASSPQEAYEQYF
TRBV5-6,16,TRBJ2-2,CASSLGRDGYTGELFF